This T cell receptor (beta chain) appears in the sequencing data of a study of radiation and T cells in renal cell carcinoma. V shed 5 bases and J 6 bases; nucleotides not matched to a gene: 11. In germline, CDR1 is LNHDA, CDR2 SQIVND (reference sequence). This CDR3 is built from 15 residues. Method: immunoSEQ multiplex PCR; TCRdb's copy keeps in-frame clones and lacks some. The data show approximately 92,000 clones, around four fifths seen once. Time point defined: blood 4 weeks post-SBRT, at nephrectomy. Described treatment: 15 Gy SBRT to primary tumor, nephrectomy 4 weeks later. Nephrectomy followed 15 Gy stereotactic body radiation by 4 weeks. Study-wide results and caveats: Without pretreatment biopsies, baseline tumor clonotype presence was undetermined.

A note on this clone: Its antigen remains unidentified.

The sample consisted of blood, taken from a patient whose treatment included radiotherapy and nephrectomy. This clonotype was sampled from a man aged 50 to 59 with renal cell carcinoma. This chain connects TRBV19 to TRBJ2-7, with 9 bases that match TRBD1. Here the CDR3 DNA reads TGTGCCAGTAGTCTGGGTCCGGGACAGGGATCCGAGCAGTACTTC. It is translated as CASSLGPGQGSEQYF.